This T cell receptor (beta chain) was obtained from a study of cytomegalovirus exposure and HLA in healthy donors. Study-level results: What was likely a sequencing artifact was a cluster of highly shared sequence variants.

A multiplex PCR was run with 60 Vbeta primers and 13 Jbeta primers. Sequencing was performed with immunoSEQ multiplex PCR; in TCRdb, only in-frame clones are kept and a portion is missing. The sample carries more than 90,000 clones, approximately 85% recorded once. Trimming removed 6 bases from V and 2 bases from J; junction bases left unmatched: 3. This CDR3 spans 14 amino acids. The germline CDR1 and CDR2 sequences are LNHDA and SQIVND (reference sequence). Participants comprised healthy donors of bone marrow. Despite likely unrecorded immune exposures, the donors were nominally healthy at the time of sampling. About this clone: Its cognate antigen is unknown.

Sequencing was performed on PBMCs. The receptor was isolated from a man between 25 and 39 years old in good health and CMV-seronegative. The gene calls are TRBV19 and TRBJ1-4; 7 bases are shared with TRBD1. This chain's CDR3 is CASSPTGTNEKLFF. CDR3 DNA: TGTGCCAGTAGCCCGACAGGGACTAATGAAAAACTGTTTTTT.